Below, 26 T cell receptor beta chains from the same sample are listed, as sequenced in a study of Graves' ophthalmopathy and Graves' hyperthyroidism. RNA transcripts provided the template for amplifying TCR beta CDR3 regions. An opening RT-PCR round employed HTBI primers and preceded a second-round multiplex PCR. TCRdb reprocessed the multiplex PCR reads with MiXCR, giving one entry per CDR3 protein. The sample yields hundreds of thousands of distinct CDR3 sequences, 45% to 55% seen once. Specimen: peripheral blood. Receptors originate from an adult man with Graves' ophthalmopathy.

This clonotype was seen a handful of times. The chain recombines TRBV7-9 with TRBJ1-2, with a weak D call TRBD1 (6 bases). Germline-derived CDR1 and CDR2 are SEHNR and FQNEAQ (reference sequence). CDR3 length: 15 amino acids. With 4 bases removed from V and 7 bases from J, the gap between germline ends came to 19 bases. The CDR3 sequence is CASSYRDIKRGGYTF. The CDR3 region has the DNA TGTGCCAGCAGCTATCGGGACATTAAGAGAGGTGGCTACACCTTC.

CDR3 sequence: CASSLSGGAGHEQYF. CDR3 DNA: TGTGCCAGCAGCTTAAGTGGGGGGGCAGGGCACGAGCAGTACTTC. The chain carries TRBV7-3 and TRBJ2-7; D is possibly TRBD2 (7 bases). Germline values: CDR1 SGHTA, CDR2 FQGTGA. There are 15 residues in the CDR3. V lost 1 base to trimming and J lost 5 bases, with 15 bases between them. Variable domain in full (rest from reference TRBV7-3 and TRBJ2-7): GAGVSQTPSNKVTEKGKYVELRCDPISGHTALYWYRQSLGQGPEFLIYFQGTGAADDSGLPNDRFFAVRPEGSVSTLKIQRTERGDSAVYLCASSLSGGAGHEQYFGPGTRLTVT.

The chain is built from TRBV29-1 and TRBJ1-2; TRBD1 might be the D (6 bases). CDR3 size: 14 residues. With 7 bases removed from V and 4 bases from J, the gap between germline ends came to 19 bases. The germline gives CDR1 SQVTM, CDR2 ANQGSEA. The CDR3 DNA reads TGCAGCGCCGGGGACGTGGGGGCTGGCTATGGCTACACCTTC. Encoded protein: CSAGDVGAGYGYTF. Using reference TRBV29-1 and TRBJ1-2 for the parts outside the CDR3, the full variable domain is SAVISQKPSRDICQRGTSLTIQCQVDSQVTMMFWYRQQPGQSLTLIATANQGSEATYESGFVIDKFPISRPNLTFSTLTVSNMSPEDSSIYLCSAGDVGAGYGYTFGSGTRLTVV.

The chain combines TRBV9 with TRBJ2-7, with a tentative D call TRBD1 (6 bases). The ends were cut back, 4 bases at V and 0 bases at J, with 14 bases in the middle. The CDR3 length is 15 residues. Germline-derived CDR1 and CDR2 are SGDLS and YYNGEE. The CDR3 protein is CASSPTGDSSYEQYF. CDR3 sequence (DNA): TGTGCCAGCAGCCCGACAGGAGACAGCTCCTACGAGCAGTACTTC.

The table lists this clonotype with a count of one. V is TRBV29-1 and J is TRBJ2-3; no reliable D call. CDR3 length equals 12 residues. Per germline, CDR1 SQVTM and CDR2 ANQGSEA. Trimming took off 7 bases at V and 2 bases at J, with 10 bases between the two ends. CDR3 sequence: CSDRAHTDTQYF. CDR3 sequence (DNA): TGCAGCGATCGGGCTCACACAGATACGCAGTATTTT.

Only a few counts were recorded for this clonotype. This chain uses TRBV6-1 with TRBJ1-5; D remains unclear. The germline V gene has CDR1 MNHNS and CDR2 SASEGT. The germline V and J ends were trimmed by 5 bases and 11 bases, with 13 bases remaining between them. This CDR3 region has 12 residues. The CDR3 nucleotides are TGTGCCAGCAGTCCCCGGGGAGGGACCCAGCATTTT. Translating gives CASSPRGGTQHF.

On this clonotype: Just one base apart from a much larger clone, this may be a read error. The J gene is TRBJ2-2, the V gene TRBV12-5, with a tentative D call TRBD1 (5 bases). CDR1 and CDR2 (germline): LGHNT, FRNRAP. The length of the CDR3 is 14 residues. The CDR3 DNA reads TGTGCCAGCAGTTTGCGCAGGGCGGTCGGGGAGCTGTTTTTT. Translating gives CASSLRRAVGELFF.

This clonotype occurred many times. The chain links TRBV20-1 to TRBJ1-5, with D possibly matching TRBD1 (5 bases). Looked up from germline, CDR1 is DFQATT and CDR2 is SNEGSKA (reference sequence). CDR3 length: 15 residues. Trimming took 4 bases from V and 1 from J, leaving 14 bases between them. The CDR3 nucleotides are TGCAGTGCTACTCGGGGCAAGGGGAGCAATCAGCCCCAGCATTTT. The encoded protein is CSATRGKGSNQPQHF.

The chain links TRBV12-3 or TRBV12-4 to TRBJ2-5; 13 bases align to TRBD2. This CDR3 is 20 amino acids long. The V gene end was trimmed by 6 bases and the J gene end by 5 bases; junction bases not matched to a gene: 21. As DNA, the CDR3 is TGTGCCAGCAGCCCGCGCGCACTAGCGGGAGGGCCGCACACCGGGGAGACCCAGTACTTC. Its protein is CASSPRALAGGPHTGETQYF.

The rearrangement joins TRBV5-4 to TRBJ2-5, with 9 bases that match TRBD2. Germline V gives CDR1 SGHNT, CDR2 YYREEE (reference sequence). J gave up 5 bases and V 3 bases, and 17 bases lay outside the gene matches. The CDR3 totals 18 residues. The CDR3 DNA reads as TGTGCCAGCAGCTCGGGGGGTCTAGCGGGAATCGGCGGGGAGACCCAGTACTTC. This encodes CASSSGGLAGIGGETQYF.

The chain's CDR3 is CASSPPDRADTGELFF. The CDR3 DNA follows: TGTGCCAGCAGCCCCCCTGACAGGGCGGACACCGGGGAGCTGTTTTTT. The chain employs TRBV13 and TRBJ2-2, with 7 bases matching TRBD1. Germline assignment: CDR1 PRHDT and CDR2 FYEKMQ (reference sequence). CDR3 length: 16 amino acids. The J segment lost 3 bases and the V segment lost 5 bases, leaving 9 bases of the junction unmatched.

This clonotype was counted only a few times. This chain joins TRBV9 and TRBJ2-5; 7 nucleotides match TRBD1. Germline CDR1 reads SGDLS; CDR2 reads YYNGEE. Germline trimming cut 7 bases from V and 1 base from J; bases unmatched to any gene: 10. The CDR3 extends over 15 amino acids. CDR3 nucleotide sequence: TGTGCCAGCGGATCTTCCGGGACAGCCCAAGAGACCCAGTACTTC. This gives the protein CASGSSGTAQETQYF. Drawing the rest from reference TRBV9 and TRBJ2-5, the complete variable domain is DSGVTQTPKHLITATGQRVTLRCSPRSGDLSVYWYQQSLDQGLQFLIQYYNGEERAKGNILERFSAQQFPDLHSELNLSSLELGDSALYFCASGSSGTAQETQYFGPGTRLLVL.

The sample holds a few counts of this clonotype. This chain links TRBV2 with TRBJ2-6; D perhaps matches TRBD1 (6 bases). V lost 2 bases and J 2 bases, leaving 13 bases between the germline ends. The CDR3 has 17 amino acids. Germline CDR1 is SNHLY and CDR2 is FYNNEI. The CDR3 protein is CASSETRPGAGANVLTF. CDR3 in DNA: TGTGCCAGCAGTGAAACCCGACCAGGGGCTGGGGCCAACGTCCTGACTTTC.

This clonotype was counted a single time. The CDR3 coding sequence is TGCAGCGTTGAAGGAGGGGGCGAGGCCGGGGAGCTGTTTTTT. It is translated as CSVEGGGEAGELFF. The chain uses TRBV29-1 and TRBJ2-2, with 7 positions matching TRBD1. V gave up 1 base and J gave up 6 bases; unmatched junction bases: 5. Looked up from germline, CDR1 is SQVTM and CDR2 is ANQGSEA. The CDR3 loop spans 14 amino acids.

The chain combines TRBV7-8 with TRBJ1-4; perhaps TRBD1 as D (5 bases). Germline CDR1 SGHVS, CDR2 FQNEAQ. There are 14 residues in the CDR3. V lost 7 bases and J lost 7, with 16 bases in between. CDR3 in DNA: TGTGCCAGCAACCTAGTCGGGGGGAGTGAAAAACTGTTTTTT. It is translated as CASNLVGGSEKLFF. The whole variable domain, remainder taken from reference TRBV7-8 and TRBJ1-4, is GAGVSQSPRYKVAKRGQDVALRCDPISGHVSLFWYQQALGQGPEFLTYFQNEAQLDKSGLPSDRFFAERPEGSVSTLKIQRTQQEDSAVYLCASNLVGGSEKLFFGSGTQLSVL.

There are a few counts of this clonotype. J is TRBJ1-5 and V is TRBV2; D is perhaps TRBD1 (5 bases). V dropped 1 base and J dropped 6 bases, with 10 bases sitting between them. Germline V gene sequence: CDR1 SNHLY, CDR2 FYNNEI. There are 14 residues in the CDR3. CDR3 sequence: CASSEGGATQPQHF. The DNA of the CDR3 is TGTGCCAGCAGTGAAGGAGGGGCAACTCAGCCCCAGCATTTT. Full variable domain (remainder filled in from reference TRBV2 and TRBJ1-5): EPEVTQTPSHQVTQMGQEVILRCVPISNHLYFYWYRQILGQKVEFLVSFYNNEISEKSEIFDDQFSVERPDGSNFTLKIRSTKLEDSAMYFCASSEGGATQPQHFGDGTRLSIL.

The rearrangement joins TRBV5-4 to TRBJ1-6; 9 nucleotides agree with TRBD1. CDR3 size: 18 residues. J gave up 7 bases and V 4 bases, and 15 bases lay outside the gene matches. Germline assignment: CDR1 SGHNT and CDR2 YYREEE (reference sequence). The CDR3 nucleotides are TGTGCCAGCAGCGTATTGTGGGTACCGGGACAGGGAAATTCACCCCTCCACTTT. Protein product: CASSVLWVPGQGNSPLHF.

The V and J genes are TRBV10-3 and TRBJ2-7, with 10 positions matching TRBD2. Germline trimming cut 10 bases from V and 4 bases from J; bases unmatched to any gene: 16. The CDR3 runs to 16 residues. Germline values: CDR1 ENHRY, CDR2 SYGVKD. DNA for the CDR3: TGTGCCAGCCCGAAGGGCGAGCGGGAGGGCCAGTACGAGCAGTACTTC. Its protein product is CASPKGEREGQYEQYF.

This chain joins TRBV9 and TRBJ2-2; 15 bases line up with TRBD2. V gave up 4 bases and J gave up 9 bases; unmatched junction bases: 7. The CDR3 loop spans 16 amino acids. Germline V gene lookup returns CDR1 SGDLS and CDR2 YYNGEE. The chain's CDR3 is CASSPGLAGGHRELFF. In DNA form, the CDR3 reads TGTGCCAGCAGCCCAGGACTAGCGGGGGGGCACAGGGAGCTGTTTTTT.

This clonotype appeared a few times. V is TRBV20-1 and J is TRBJ1-2; 8 bases are shared with TRBD1. V shed 6 bases, J shed 8 bases, and the junction held 17 bases outside the gene matches. CDR3 size: 15 residues. CDR1 is DFQATT and CDR2 is SNEGSKA in the germline V gene (reference sequence). CDR3 nucleotides: TGCAGTGCCAGCACCCAACCGGGACAGGCTAACGGCTACACCTTC. Amino acids: CSASTQPGQANGYTF.

The rearrangement joins TRBV10-3 to TRBJ1-1, with D maybe TRBD1 (5 bases). Germline assignment: CDR1 ENHRY and CDR2 SYGVKD. The germline V and J ends were trimmed by 10 bases and 0 bases, with 15 bases remaining between them. This CDR3 region has 14 residues. The CDR3 loop is CASREDTMNTEAFF. The DNA for the CDR3 is TGTGCCAGCAGGGAGGACACCATGAACACTGAAGCTTTCTTT.

Notes on this clonotype: One base away lies a much larger clone, so this may be a sequencing read error. The chain employs TRBV29-1 and TRBJ2-7; D may be TRBD1 (5 bases). The CDR3 consists of 13 residues. In germline, CDR1 is SQVTM, CDR2 ANQGSEA. Trimming left V 7 bases short and J 12 bases short, with 25 bases between. CDR3 in DNA: TGCAGCGCTGCAGAGGTCCAGGGATATCACTCGTACTTC. Translation: CSAAEVQGYHSYF.

This chain connects TRBV5-1 to TRBJ2-7, with TRBD1 matching 10 bases. Germline trimming cut 2 bases from V and 6 bases from J; bases unmatched to any gene: 8. This CDR3 region has 15 residues. Germline CDR1 SGHRS, CDR2 YFSETQ. The CDR3 region has the DNA TGCGCCAGCAGCTTTGAGGGACAGGGGATCGGCGAGCAGTACTTC. It codes for CASSFEGQGIGEQYF.

This clonotype was seen only a few times. The J gene is TRBJ2-7, the V gene TRBV3-1; D tentatively reads TRBD1 or TRBD2 (5 bases each). This CDR3 is built from 12 residues. V was trimmed by 9 bases and J by 2 bases, leaving 11 bases between them. Germline CDR1 and CDR2: LGHDT and YNNKEL (reference sequence). This chain's CDR3 is CASGTTTYEQYF. The CDR3 DNA reads as TGTGCCAGTGGGACGACAACCTACGAGCAGTACTTC.

The chain carries TRBV12-3 or TRBV12-4 and TRBJ1-5; 10 positions agree with TRBD1. The CDR3 has 15 amino acids. The trim removed 4 bases at V and 1 base at J, leaving 1 base unmatched. The CDR3 region has the DNA TGTGCCAGCAGTTCGGGACAGGGGAGCAATCAGCCCCAGCATTTT. It specifies CASSSGQGSNQPQHF.

This clonotype was detected only a few times. The rearrangement links TRBV7-3 to TRBJ2-2; TRBD2 matches at 12 bases. This CDR3 is built from 16 residues. V trimming: 4 bases; J trimming: 5 bases; junction bases outside the gene matches: 5. Germline V gene data show CDR1 as SGHTA and CDR2 as FQGTGA. CDR3 sequence (DNA): TGTGCCAGCAGCTACGGCGGACTAGCGGGAACCGGGGAGCTGTTTTTT. Amino acid sequence: CASSYGGLAGTGELFF.